A few counts support the clone carrying this T cell receptor beta chain. Regions amplified from RNA transcripts were the TCR beta CDR3 regions. First-round RT-PCR targeting the TCR CDR3 was performed with the HTBI primer set. Each CDR3 protein gets one entry after TCRdb re-called the multiplex PCR reads with MiXCR. The sample includes approximately 400,000 distinct CDR3 sequences, around 25% seen only once; the top ten take less than 75%. This entry belongs to a study of T cells in Graves' hyperthyroidism and ophthalmopathy. Across the whole study: Before any treatment, at initial diagnosis, peripheral blood was collected.

The study enrolled patients aged 18 to 65 with newly diagnosed hyperthyroidism of under 2 months' duration. CDR1 SGHTA and CDR2 FQGTGA come from the germline V gene. Trimming left V 8 bases short and J 1 base short, with 5 bases between. This CDR3 spans 12 amino acids. This chain joins TRBV7-3 and TRBJ2-2; D gene uncertain. The source material was blood. The TCR originated in a man in his forties or fifties with Graves' hyperthyroidism. The CDR3 DNA follows: TGTGCCAGCGGCGGGAACACCGGGGAGCTGTTTTTT. It codes for CASGGNTGELFF.